Listed below are T cell receptor beta chains from one sample, sequenced in a study of cytomegalovirus exposure and HLA in healthy donors. Sequencing was performed with immunoSEQ multiplex PCR; in TCRdb, only in-frame clones are kept and a portion is missing. This table has under 150,000 clones, around 73% appearing once. The sample was PBMCs. These receptors were obtained from a human donor in good health. Each CDR3 is given with its conserved first and last residue. Each record gives: J gene, D gene, clone size, V gene, CDR3 DNA, CDR3 protein. A D gene is named only where the DNA matches it firmly. Clone size appears in some rows only: once, few, many, or a class for an expanded clone.

J: TRBJ1-1; D: -; size: -; V: TRBV4-1; DNA: TGCGCCAGCAGCCAAGATAGGGCAGACGCCGGGCGGGGGTCTGAAGCTTTCTTT; CDR3: CASSQDRADAGRGSEAFF
J: TRBJ2-2; D: -; size: -; V: TRBV5-1; DNA: TGCGCCAGCAGCTTGGTATCCCTACCGAACACCGGGGAGCTGTTTTTT; CDR3: CASSLVSLPNTGELFF
J: TRBJ1-1; D: TRBD1; size: -; V: TRBV10-1; DNA: TGCGCCACCTCACCCCGGACAGGGCTTAACACTGAAGCTTTCTTT; CDR3: CATSPRTGLNTEAFF
J: TRBJ2-7; D: -; size: -; V: TRBV6-1; DNA: TGTGCCAGCAGTGAACCAGGTTCCTACGAGCAGTACTTC; CDR3: CASSEPGSYEQYF
J: TRBJ1-1; D: -; size: -; V: TRBV7-6; DNA: TGTGCCAGCAGCTTAGTGGAGCCAGGGGTGAACACTGAAGTTTTCTTT; CDR3: CASSLVEPGVNTEVFF
J: TRBJ2-7; D: TRBD1; size: -; V: TRBV9; DNA: TGTGCCAGCAGCGGACAGGGGGGTCCCTACGAGCAGTACTTC; CDR3: CASSGQGGPYEQYF
J: TRBJ2-7; D: -; size: -; V: TRBV6-5; DNA: TGTGCCAGCAGGCGGGACCCTGCCTACGAGCAGTACTTC; CDR3: CASRRDPAYEQYF
J: TRBJ1-5; D: TRBD1; size: few; V: TRBV29-1; DNA: TGCAGCGTTGCACAGGGGGGTAATCAGCCCCAGCATTTT; CDR3: CSVAQGGNQPQHF
J: TRBJ1-5; D: TRBD1; size: -; V: TRBV19; DNA: TGTGCCAGTAGCCCAGGGGGGCTCAATCAGCCCCAGCATTTT; CDR3: CASSPGGLNQPQHF
J: TRBJ1-2; D: -; size: -; V: TRBV4-1; DNA: TGCGCCAGCAGCCAAGGAGAAACAGGCTATGGCTACACCTTC; CDR3: CASSQGETGYGYTF
J: TRBJ1-2; D: -; size: -; V: TRBV5-1; DNA: TGCGCCAGCAGCCCTTCGGGGGGGGCACTAGGTGGCTACACCTTC; CDR3: CASSPSGGALGGYTF
J: TRBJ2-3; D: TRBD1; size: -; V: TRBV5-1; DNA: TGCGCCAGCAGCGTAGGGGACAGGGACACAGATACGCAGTATTTT; CDR3: CASSVGDRDTDTQYF
J: TRBJ2-1; D: TRBD1; size: -; V: TRBV5-1; DNA: TGCGCCAGCAGCCGGGGACAGGCGGGGAATGAGCAGTTCTTC; CDR3: CASSRGQAGNEQFF